The T cell receptor beta chain described here comes from a study of T cell repertoires in cytomegalovirus infection. Background on the study: Matching HLA type, along with CMV infection, was indicated by public TCR beta signatures.

The V and J ends lost 1 base and 6 bases respectively, with 17 bases between them. The CDR3 consists of 16 residues. CDR1 and CDR2 from the germline V gene are SGHDT and YYEEEE. TCRdb reprocessed the reads via MiXCR and lists one record per CDR3 protein. In the table there are 150,000 to 200,000 distinct CDR3 sequences, 17% of which are singletons. This clonotype was recorded a few times. Its antigen is not identified. Study-wide results and limits: Carriage of CMV together with the relevant HLA was identifiable through cumulative public TCR beta family frequency. HLA-C-restricted CMV clonotypes gave the most frequent clonotype in two of eight donors.

This TCR was sampled from a human donor in good health (CMV status not recorded). Some clones in this sample may be carry-over from other donors' samples. The rearrangement joins TRBV5-6 to TRBJ2-1, with unresolved D. The sequencing input was CD8+ T cells from PBMCs. CDR3 in DNA: TGTGCCAGCAGCTTGTCCCGAAGATTGGTTGGCAATGAGCAGTTCTTC. Translating gives CASSLSRRLVGNEQFF. Drawing the rest from reference TRBV5-6 and TRBJ2-1, the complete variable domain is DAGVTQSPTHLIKTRGQQVTLRCSPKSGHDTVSWYQQALGQGPQFIFQYYEEEERQRGNFPDRFSGHQFPNYSSELNVNALLLGDSALYLCASSLSRRLVGNEQFFGPGTRLTVL.